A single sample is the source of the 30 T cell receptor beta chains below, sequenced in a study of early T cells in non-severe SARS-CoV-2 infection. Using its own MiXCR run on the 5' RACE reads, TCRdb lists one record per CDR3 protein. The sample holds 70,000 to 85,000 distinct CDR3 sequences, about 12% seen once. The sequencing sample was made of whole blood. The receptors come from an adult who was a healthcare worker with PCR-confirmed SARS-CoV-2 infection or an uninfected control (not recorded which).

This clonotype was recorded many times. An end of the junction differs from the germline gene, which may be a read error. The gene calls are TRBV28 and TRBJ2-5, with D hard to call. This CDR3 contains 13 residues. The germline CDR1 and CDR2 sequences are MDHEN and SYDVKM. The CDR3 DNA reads TGTGCCAGCAGTAAGATACCCGCCCGCCTGGTTTTCTTC. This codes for CASSKIPARLVFF.

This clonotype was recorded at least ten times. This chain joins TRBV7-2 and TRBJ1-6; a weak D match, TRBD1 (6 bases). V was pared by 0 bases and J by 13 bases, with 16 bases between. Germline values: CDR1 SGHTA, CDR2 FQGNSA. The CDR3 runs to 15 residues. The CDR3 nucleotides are TGTGCCAGCAGCTTAGCGCGAATCGGGGGCGATCCCCTCCACTTT. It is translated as CASSLARIGGDPLHF.

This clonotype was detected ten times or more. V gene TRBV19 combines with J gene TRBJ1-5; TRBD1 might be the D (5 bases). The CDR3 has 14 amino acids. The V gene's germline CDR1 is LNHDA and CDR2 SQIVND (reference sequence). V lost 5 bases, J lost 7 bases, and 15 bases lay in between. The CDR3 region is CASSSQGGGQPQHF. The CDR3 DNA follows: TGTGCCAGTAGTTCGCAGGGAGGAGGGCAGCCCCAGCATTTT.

The CDR3 DNA follows: TGTGCCAGCAGCTCCACACAGGGAGCCTACGAGCAGTACTTC. It yields the protein CASSSTQGAYEQYF. The rearrangement uses TRBV7-9 and TRBJ2-7; possibly TRBD1 for D (6 bases). Looked up from germline, CDR1 is SEHNR and CDR2 is FQNEAQ (reference sequence). This CDR3 has 14 amino acids. V lost 4 bases and J 2 bases, leaving 12 bases between the germline ends. The whole variable domain, filled in from reference TRBV7-9 and TRBJ2-7, reads DTGVSQNPRHKITKRGQNVTFRCDPISEHNRLYWYRQTLGQGPEFLTYFQNEAQLEKSRLLSDRFSAERPKGSFSTLEIQRTEQGDSAMYLCASSSTQGAYEQYFGPGTRLTVT.

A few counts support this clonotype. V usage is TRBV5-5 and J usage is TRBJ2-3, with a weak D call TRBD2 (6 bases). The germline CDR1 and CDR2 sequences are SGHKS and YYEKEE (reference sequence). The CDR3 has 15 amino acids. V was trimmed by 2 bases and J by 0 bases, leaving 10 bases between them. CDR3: CASSFSGTSTDTQYF. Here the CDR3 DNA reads TGTGCCAGCAGCTTTTCAGGGACTAGCACAGATACGCAGTATTTT.

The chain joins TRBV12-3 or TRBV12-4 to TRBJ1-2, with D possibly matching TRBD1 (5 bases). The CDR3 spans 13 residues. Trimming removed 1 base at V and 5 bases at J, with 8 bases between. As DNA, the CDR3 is TGTGCCAGCAGTTTAGGGCAGGGATATGGCTACACCTTC. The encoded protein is CASSLGQGYGYTF.

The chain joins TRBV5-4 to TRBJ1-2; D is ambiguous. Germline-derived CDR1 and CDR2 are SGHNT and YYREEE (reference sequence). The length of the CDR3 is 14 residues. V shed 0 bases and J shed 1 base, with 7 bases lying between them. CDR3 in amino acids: CASSLVPGNYGYTF. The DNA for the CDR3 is TGTGCCAGCAGCTTGGTCCCGGGTAACTATGGCTACACCTTC.

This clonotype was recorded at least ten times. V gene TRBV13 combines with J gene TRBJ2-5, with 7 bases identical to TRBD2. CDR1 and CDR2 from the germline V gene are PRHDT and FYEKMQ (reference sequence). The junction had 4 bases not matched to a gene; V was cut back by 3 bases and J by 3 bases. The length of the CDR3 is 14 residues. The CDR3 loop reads CASSFRLAEETQYF. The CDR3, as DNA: TGTGCCAGCAGCTTCCGACTAGCTGAAGAGACCCAGTACTTC.

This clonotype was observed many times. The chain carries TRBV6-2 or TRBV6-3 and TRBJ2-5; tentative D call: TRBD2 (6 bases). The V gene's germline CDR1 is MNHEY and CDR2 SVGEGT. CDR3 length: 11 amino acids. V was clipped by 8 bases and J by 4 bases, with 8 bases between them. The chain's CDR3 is CASGDSETQYF. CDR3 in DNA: TGTGCCAGCGGGGACTCAGAGACCCAGTACTTC.

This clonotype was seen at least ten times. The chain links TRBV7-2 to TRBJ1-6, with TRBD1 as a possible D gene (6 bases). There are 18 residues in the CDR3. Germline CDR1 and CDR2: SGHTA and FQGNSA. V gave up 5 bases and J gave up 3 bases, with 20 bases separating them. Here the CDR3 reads CASSRPGGPTFYNSPLHF. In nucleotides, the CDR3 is TGTGCCAGCAGCCGCCCTGGGGGCCCGACTTTCTATAATTCACCCCTCCACTTT.

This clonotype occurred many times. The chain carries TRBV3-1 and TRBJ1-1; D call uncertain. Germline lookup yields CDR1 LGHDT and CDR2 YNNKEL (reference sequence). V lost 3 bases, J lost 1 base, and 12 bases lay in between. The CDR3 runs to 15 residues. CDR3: CASSHGGLGNTEAFF. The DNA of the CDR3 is TGTGCCAGCAGCCATGGAGGGTTGGGGAACACTGAAGCTTTCTTT. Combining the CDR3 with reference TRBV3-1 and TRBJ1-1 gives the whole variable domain DTAVSQTPKYLVTQMGNDKSIKCEQNLGHDTMYWYKQDSKKFLKIMFSYNNKELIINETVPNRFSPKSPDKAHLNLHINSLELGDSAVYFCASSHGGLGNTEAFFGQGTRLTVV.

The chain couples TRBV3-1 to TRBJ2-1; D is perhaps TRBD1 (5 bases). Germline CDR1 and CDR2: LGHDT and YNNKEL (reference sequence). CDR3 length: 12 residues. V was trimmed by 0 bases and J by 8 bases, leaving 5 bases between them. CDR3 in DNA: TGTGCCAGCAGCCAAGACAGGGATGAGCAGTTCTTC. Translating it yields CASSQDRDEQFF.

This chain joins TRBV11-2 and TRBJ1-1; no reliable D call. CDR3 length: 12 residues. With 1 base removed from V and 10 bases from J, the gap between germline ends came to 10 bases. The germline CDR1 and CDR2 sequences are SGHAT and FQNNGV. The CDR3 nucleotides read TGTGCCAGCAGCTTAGTTGGAGGAGGAGCTTTCTTT. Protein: CASSLVGGGAFF.

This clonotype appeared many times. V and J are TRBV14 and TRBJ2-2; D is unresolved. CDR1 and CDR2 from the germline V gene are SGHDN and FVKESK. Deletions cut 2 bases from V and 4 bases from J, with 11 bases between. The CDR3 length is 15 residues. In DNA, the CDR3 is TGTGCCAGCAGCCAACAAGCGTATACCACCGGGGAGCTGTTTTTT. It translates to CASSQQAYTTGELFF.

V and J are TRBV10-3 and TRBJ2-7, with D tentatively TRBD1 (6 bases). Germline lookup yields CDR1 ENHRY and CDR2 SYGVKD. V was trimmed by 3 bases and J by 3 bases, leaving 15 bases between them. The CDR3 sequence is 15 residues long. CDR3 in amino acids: CAISDPGHPFYEQYF. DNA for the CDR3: TGTGCCATCAGTGACCCGGGACACCCGTTCTACGAGCAGTACTTC.

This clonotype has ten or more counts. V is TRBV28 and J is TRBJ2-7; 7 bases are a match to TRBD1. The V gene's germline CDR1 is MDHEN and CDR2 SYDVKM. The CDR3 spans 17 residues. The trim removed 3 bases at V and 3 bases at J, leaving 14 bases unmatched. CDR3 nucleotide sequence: TGTGCCAGCAGTTTCCCCTTCCGACAGGGAAAGGTCTACGAGCAGTACTTC. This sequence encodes CASSFPFRQGKVYEQYF.

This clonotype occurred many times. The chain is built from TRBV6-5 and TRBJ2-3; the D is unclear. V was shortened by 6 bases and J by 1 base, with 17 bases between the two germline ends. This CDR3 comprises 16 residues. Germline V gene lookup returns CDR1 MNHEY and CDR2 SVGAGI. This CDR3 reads CASSPIGPVGTDTQYF. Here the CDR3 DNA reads TGTGCCAGCAGCCCTATTGGACCGGTGGGCACAGATACGCAGTATTTT.

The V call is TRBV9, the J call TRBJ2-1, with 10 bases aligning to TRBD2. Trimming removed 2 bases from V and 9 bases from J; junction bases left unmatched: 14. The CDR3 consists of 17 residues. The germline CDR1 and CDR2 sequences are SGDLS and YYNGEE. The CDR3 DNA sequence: TGTGCCAGCAGCGTGGCCACCTTAGCGGGAGGTTCAGTTGAGCAGTTCTTC. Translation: CASSVATLAGGSVEQFF.

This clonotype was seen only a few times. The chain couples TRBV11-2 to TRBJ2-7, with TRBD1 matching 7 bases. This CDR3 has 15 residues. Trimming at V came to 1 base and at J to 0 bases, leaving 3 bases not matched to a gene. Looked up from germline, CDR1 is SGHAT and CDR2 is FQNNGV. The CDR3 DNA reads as TGTGCCAGCAGCTTAGTACAGGGGACCTCCTACGAGCAGTACTTC. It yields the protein CASSLVQGTSYEQYF.

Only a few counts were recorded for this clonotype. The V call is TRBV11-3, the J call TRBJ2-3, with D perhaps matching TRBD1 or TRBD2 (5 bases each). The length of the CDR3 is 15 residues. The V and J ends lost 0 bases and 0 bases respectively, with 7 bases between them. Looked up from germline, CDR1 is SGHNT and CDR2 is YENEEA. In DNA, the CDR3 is TGTGCCAGCAGCTTAGATGGGGGTAGCACAGATACGCAGTATTTT. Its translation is CASSLDGGSTDTQYF.

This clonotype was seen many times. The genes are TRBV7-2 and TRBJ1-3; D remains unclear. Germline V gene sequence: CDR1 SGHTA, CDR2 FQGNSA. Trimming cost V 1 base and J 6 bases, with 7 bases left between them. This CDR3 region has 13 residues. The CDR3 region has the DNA TGTGCCAGCAGCTTAGGTCGGGAAAACACCATATATTTT. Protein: CASSLGRENTIYF.

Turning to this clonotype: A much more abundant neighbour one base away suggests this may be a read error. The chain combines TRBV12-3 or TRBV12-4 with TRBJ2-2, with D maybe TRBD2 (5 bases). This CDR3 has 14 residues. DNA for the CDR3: TGTGCCAGCAGCCCCTTAGACAACACCGGGGAGCTGTATTTT. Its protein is CASSPLDNTGELYF.

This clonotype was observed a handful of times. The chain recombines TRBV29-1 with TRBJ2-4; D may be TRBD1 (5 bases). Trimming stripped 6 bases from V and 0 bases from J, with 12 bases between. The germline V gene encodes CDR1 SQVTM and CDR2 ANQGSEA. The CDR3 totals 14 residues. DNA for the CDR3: TGCAGCGTAAGACAGACACTAGCCAAAAACATTCAGTACTTC. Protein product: CSVRQTLAKNIQYF.

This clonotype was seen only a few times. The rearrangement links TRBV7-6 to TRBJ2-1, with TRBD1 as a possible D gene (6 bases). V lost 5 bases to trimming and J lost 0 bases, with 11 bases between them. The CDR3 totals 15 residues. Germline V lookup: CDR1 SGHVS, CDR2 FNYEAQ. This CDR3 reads CASSMTGISYNEQFF. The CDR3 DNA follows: TGTGCCAGCAGCATGACAGGTATCTCCTACAATGAGCAGTTCTTC.

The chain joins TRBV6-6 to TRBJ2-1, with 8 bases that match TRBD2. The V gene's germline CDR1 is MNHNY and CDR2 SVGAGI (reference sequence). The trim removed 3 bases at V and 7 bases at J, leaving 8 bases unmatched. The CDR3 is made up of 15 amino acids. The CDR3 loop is CASSYMASGWNEQFF. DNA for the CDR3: TGTGCCAGCAGTTATATGGCTAGCGGGTGGAATGAGCAGTTCTTC.

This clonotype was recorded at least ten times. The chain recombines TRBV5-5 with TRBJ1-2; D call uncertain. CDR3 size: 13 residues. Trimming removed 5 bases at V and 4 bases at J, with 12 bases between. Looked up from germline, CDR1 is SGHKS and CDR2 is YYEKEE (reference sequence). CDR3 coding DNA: TGTGCCAGCAGGAAAGGGCGGTCCTATGGCTACACCTTC. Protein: CASRKGRSYGYTF.

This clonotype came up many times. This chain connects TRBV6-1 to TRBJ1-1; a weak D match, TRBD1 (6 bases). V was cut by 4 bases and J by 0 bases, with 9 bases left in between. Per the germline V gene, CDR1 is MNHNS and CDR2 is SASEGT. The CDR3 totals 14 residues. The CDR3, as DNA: TGTGCCAGCAGTGTAGGGGGTTTGAACACTGAAGCTTTCTTT. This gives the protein CASSVGGLNTEAFF.

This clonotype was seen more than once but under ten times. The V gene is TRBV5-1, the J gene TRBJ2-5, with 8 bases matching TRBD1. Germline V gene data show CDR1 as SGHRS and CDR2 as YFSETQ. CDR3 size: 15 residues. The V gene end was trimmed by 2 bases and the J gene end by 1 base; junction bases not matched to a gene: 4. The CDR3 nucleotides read TGCGCCAGCAGCTTCGGGACAGGTCCCCAAGAGACCCAGTACTTC. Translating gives CASSFGTGPQETQYF.

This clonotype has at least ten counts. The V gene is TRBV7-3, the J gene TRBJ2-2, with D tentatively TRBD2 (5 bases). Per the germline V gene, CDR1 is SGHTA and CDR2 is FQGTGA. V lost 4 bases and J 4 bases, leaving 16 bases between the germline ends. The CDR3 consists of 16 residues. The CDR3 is CASSSFGPAGTGELFF. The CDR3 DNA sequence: TGTGCCAGCAGCTCCTTCGGTCCGGCGGGCACCGGGGAGCTGTTTTTT.

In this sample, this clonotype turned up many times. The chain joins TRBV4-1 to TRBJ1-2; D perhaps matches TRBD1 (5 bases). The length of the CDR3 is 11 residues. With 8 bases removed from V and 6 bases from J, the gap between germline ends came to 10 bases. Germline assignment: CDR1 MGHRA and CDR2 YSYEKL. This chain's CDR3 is CASQGFDGYTF. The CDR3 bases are TGCGCCAGCCAGGGATTTGATGGCTACACCTTC.